This TCR beta chain was obtained from a study of control samples from healthy donors and cancer patients (dated by TCRdb to 2020 to 2022). Libraries came from the immunoSEQ multiplex PCR assay. Not all clones reach the TCRdb copy of this immuneACCESS table, which keeps in-frame sequences only. Checked studies attribute under half of the gap to unresolved V genes and leave the rest unexplained. The sample table contains roughly 100,000 clones; only one count was recorded for around nine tenths of them. The ten largest clones represent 13% to 15% of the sample. For this clone: This clone's antigen is unknown. No clone much larger than this one lies a single base away; base qualities are absent. This CDR3 is also generated by other DNA sequences in the sample.

This TCR was sampled from a man aged 30 to 45 in good health. Specimen: blood.

The DNA is as follows: TGTGCCAGCAGCCGGAGCGGGAGGGGTGGCACAGATACGCAGTATTTT. Translated, this gives CASSRSGRGGTDTQYF. The V and J genes are TRBV3-1 (or the pseudogene TRBV3-2) and TRBJ2-3; TRBD2 lines up with 10 middle nucleotides. CDR1 and CDR2 are drawn from the germline V gene (reference sequence): LGHDT, YNNKEL. Spanning cysteine to phenylalanine, the CDR3 consists of 16 amino acids. Just the 48-base CDR3 DNA is kept, in frame starting at base 1. V and J are trimmed by 4 bases and 1 base, and the gene matches miss 5 bases of the junction.